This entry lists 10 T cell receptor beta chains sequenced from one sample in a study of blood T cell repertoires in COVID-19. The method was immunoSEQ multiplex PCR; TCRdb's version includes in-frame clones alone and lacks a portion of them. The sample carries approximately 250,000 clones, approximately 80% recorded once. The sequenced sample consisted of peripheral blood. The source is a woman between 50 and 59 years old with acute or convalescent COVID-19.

The CDR3 nucleotides are TGTGCCAGCAGCTTACGGCTAGCGGGGGTTGAGCAGTACTTC. It yields the protein CASSLRLAGVEQYF. The chain employs TRBV13 and TRBJ2-7; 10 bases line up with TRBD2. The V and J ends lost 2 bases and 7 bases, in that order; junction bases with no gene match: 5. This CDR3 spans 14 amino acids. CDR1 is PRHDT and CDR2 is FYEKMQ in the germline V gene (reference sequence). Looking up the rest from reference TRBV13 and TRBJ2-7 gives the full variable domain: AAGVIQSPRHLIKEKRETATLKCYPIPRHDTVYWYQQGPGQDPQFLISFYEKMQSDKGSIPDRFSAQQFSDYHSELNMSSLELGDSALYFCASSLRLAGVEQYFGPGTRLTVT.

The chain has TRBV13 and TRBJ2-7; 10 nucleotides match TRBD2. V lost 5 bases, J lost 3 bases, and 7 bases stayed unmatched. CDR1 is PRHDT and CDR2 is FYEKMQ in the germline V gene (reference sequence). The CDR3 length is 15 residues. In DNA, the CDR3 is TGTGCCAGCAGCACCGGGACTAGCGAGTTCTACGAGCAGTACTTC. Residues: CASSTGTSEFYEQYF.

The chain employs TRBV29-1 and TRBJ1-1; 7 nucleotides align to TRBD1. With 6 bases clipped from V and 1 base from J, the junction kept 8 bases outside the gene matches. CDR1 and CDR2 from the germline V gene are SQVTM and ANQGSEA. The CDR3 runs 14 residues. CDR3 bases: TGCAGCGTACCTCTGACAGGGTGGAACACTGAAGCTTTCTTT. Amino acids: CSVPLTGWNTEAFF.

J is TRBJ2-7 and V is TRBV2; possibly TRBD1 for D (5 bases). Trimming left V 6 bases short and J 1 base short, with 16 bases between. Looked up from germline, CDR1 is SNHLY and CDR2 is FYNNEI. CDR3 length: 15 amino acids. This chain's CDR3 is CASSQGISLSYEQYF. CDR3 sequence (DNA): TGTGCCAGCAGCCAGGGTATTTCATTGTCCTACGAGCAGTACTTC.

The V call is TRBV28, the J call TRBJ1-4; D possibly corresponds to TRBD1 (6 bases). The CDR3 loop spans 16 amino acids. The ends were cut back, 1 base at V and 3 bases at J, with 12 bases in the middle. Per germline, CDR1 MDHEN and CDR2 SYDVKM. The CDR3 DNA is TGTGCCAGCAGTTTATCCGCAGGGGCGGCTAATGAAAAACTGTTTTTT. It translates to CASSLSAGAANEKLFF.

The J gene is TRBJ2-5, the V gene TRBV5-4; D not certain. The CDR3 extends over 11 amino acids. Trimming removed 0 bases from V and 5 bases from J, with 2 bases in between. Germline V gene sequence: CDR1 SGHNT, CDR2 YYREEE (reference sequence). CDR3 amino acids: CASSLAETQYF. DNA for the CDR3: TGTGCCAGCAGCTTGGCGGAGACCCAGTACTTC. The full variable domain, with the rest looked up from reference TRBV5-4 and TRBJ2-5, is ETGVTQSPTHLIKTRGQQVTLRCSSQSGHNTVSWYQQALGQGPQFIFQYYREEENGRGNFPPRFSGLQFPNYSSELNVNALELDDSALYLCASSLAETQYFGPGTRLLVL.

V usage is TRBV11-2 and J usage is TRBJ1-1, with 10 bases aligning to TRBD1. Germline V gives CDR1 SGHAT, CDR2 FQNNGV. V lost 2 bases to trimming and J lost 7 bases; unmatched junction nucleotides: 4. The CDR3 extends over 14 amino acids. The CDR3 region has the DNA TGTGCCAGCAGCTTAAGACAGGGGGCTCTTGAAGCTTTCTTT. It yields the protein CASSLRQGALEAFF.

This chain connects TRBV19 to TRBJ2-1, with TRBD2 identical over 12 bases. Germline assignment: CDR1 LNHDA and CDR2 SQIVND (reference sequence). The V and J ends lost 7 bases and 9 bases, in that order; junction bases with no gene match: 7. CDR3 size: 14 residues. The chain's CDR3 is CASTRLAGEAEQFF. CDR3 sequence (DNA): TGTGCCAGTACGAGACTAGCGGGAGAGGCTGAGCAGTTCTTC. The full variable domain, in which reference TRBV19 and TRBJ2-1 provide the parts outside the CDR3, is DGGITQSPKYLFRKEGQNVTLSCEQNLNHDAMYWYRQDPGQGLRLIYYSQIVNDFQKGDIAEGYSVSREKKESFPLTVTSAQKNPTAFYLCASTRLAGEAEQFFGPGTRLTVL.

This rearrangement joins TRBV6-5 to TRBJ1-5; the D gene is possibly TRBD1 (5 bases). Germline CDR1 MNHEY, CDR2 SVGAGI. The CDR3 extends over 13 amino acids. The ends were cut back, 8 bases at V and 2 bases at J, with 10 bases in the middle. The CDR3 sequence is CASGGAGNQPQHF. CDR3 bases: TGTGCCAGCGGAGGGGCGGGCAATCAGCCCCAGCATTTT.

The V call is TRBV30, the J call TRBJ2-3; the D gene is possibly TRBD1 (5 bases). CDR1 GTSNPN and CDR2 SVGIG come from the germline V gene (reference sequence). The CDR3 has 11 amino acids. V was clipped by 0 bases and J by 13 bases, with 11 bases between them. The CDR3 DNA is TGTGCCTGGAGTGTAGGGGATCGGGAGTATTTT. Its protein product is CAWSVGDREYF.